This T cell receptor (beta chain) appears in the sequencing data of a study of regulatory T cells in long-lasting Graves disease. Study conclusions and caveats: Relative to new patients (966), persistent patients exhibited greater sharing of public clonotypes (around 3,000). Patients with persistent disease showed a bias toward TRBV28, TRBJ1-2 and TRBJ2-5. Relative to newly diagnosed Graves' patients, persistent ones had lower TCR diversity.

Per germline, CDR1 LGHDT and CDR2 YNNKEL (reference sequence). The CDR3 loop spans 13 amino acids. Trimming shortened V by 1 base and J by 2 bases, and 6 bases separated the two germline ends. Specified time point: newly diagnosed GD, antithyroid drugs for less than 3 months. PBMCs provided the RNA from which the TCR library was made. Libraries of TCR beta came from iRepertoire HTBI primers plus Arm-PCR of CDR3 regions. MiXCR was run by TCRdb on the multiplex PCR reads, yielding one entry per CDR3 protein. The sample contains a few hundred thousand distinct CDR3 sequences, about 19% of which appear only once. This clonotype was detected many times. Its specificity is not known.

The receptor comes from a female donor with Graves disease. The genes are TRBV3-1 and TRBJ2-7; D could derive from TRBD1 or TRBD2 (5 bases each). The material was peripheral blood mononuclear cells (PBMCs), obtained at new diagnosis, from a patient treated with antithyroid drugs. Here the CDR3 reads CASSQAGPYEQYF. The CDR3 nucleotides are TGTGCCAGCAGCCAAGCGGGACCCTACGAGCAGTACTTC.